These T cell receptor beta chains were read from a single sample in a study of control samples from healthy donors and cancer patients. This table comes from immunoSEQ multiplex PCR, and its TCRdb copy is limited to in-frame clones, with some not included. The sample has roughly 400,000 clones, about 93% seen once. Sequencing was performed on PBMCs. The source is a man aged 35 to 55 with head and neck cancer. The CDR3 runs from the conserved cysteine through the conserved F or W.

TRBV19,CASSTGFNLDGYTF
TRBV4-1,CASSQEGGASYEQYF
TRBV2,CASSVRTEILVADTQYF
TRBV27,CASSLSIGISTGQYF
TRBV27,CASSLRQNYGYTF
TRBV12-3/TRBV12-4,CASSFPGGTEAFF
TRBV19,CASSARETQYF
TRBV19,CASSVPGTGEETQYF
TRBV24-1,CATSVSGTYNEQFF
TRBV6-2/TRBV6-3,CASSSGTAKGYTF
TRBV6-2/TRBV6-3,CASSYQGGGYEQYF
TRBV6-2/TRBV6-3,CASSYSTGGDTQYF
TRBV27,CASSKMVNDEQFF
TRBV7-8,CASHGLGYGYTF